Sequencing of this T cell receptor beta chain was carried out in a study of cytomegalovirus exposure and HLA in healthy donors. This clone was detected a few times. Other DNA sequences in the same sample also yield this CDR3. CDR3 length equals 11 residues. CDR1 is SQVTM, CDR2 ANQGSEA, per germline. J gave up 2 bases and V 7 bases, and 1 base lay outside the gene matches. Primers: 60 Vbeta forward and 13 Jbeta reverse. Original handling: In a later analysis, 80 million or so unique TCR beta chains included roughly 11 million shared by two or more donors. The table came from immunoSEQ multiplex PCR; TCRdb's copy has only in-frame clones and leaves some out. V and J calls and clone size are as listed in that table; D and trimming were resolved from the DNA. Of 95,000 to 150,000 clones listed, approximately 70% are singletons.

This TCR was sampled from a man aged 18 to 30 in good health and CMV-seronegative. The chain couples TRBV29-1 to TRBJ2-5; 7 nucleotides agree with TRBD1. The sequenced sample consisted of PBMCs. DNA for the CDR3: TGCAGCGGGACAGGACAAGAGACCCAGTACTTC. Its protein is CSGTGQETQYF.